Following are 26 T cell receptor beta chains from one sample sequenced in a study of cytomegalovirus exposure and HLA in healthy donors. Use of 60 Vbeta and 13 Jbeta primers characterized the PCR. Sequencing used immunoSEQ multiplex PCR; TCRdb keeps in-frame clones, though not all of them. Altogether about 160,000 clones are present, around 84% being singletons, with the ten largest covering roughly 2.1%. Sequencing used PBMCs. These receptors were obtained from a man between 18 and 35 years old in good health and CMV-seronegative.

This rearrangement joins TRBV28 to TRBJ1-1, with D maybe TRBD1 (6 bases). CDR1 is MDHEN, CDR2 SYDVKM, per germline. CDR3 length: 13 amino acids. V lost 7 bases and J lost 4, with 13 bases in between. The CDR3 DNA is TGTGCCAGCACGGACAGTACAACCACTGAAGCTTTCTTT. Protein sequence: CASTDSTTTEAFF.

The chain is built from TRBV7-7 and TRBJ1-1; D unclear. CDR3 length: 13 amino acids. Germline CDR1 reads SSHAT; CDR2 reads FNYEAQ (reference sequence). Trimming removed 2 bases from V and 2 bases from J, with 6 bases in between. CDR3 sequence: CASSLSSNTEAFF. The CDR3 DNA reads TGTGCCAGCAGCTTATCCAGTAACACTGAAGCTTTCTTT.

As regards this clone: Compared with germline, one end of the junction differs, possibly owing to a read error. The V and J genes are TRBV7-3 and TRBJ2-2, with TRBD1 as a possible D gene (6 bases). This CDR3 is built from 15 residues. Germline CDR1 SGHTA, CDR2 FQGTGA. The CDR3 bases are TGTGCCAGCAGCCTAACGGGACACAACACCGGGGAGCTGTTTTTT. Translated, it gives CASSLTGHNTGELFF.

The chain has TRBV9 and TRBJ1-6; D not certain. In germline, CDR1 is SGDLS, CDR2 YYNGEE. This CDR3 spans 12 amino acids. V shed 4 bases and J shed 8 bases, with 7 bases lying between them. CDR3 DNA sequence: TGTGCCAGCAGCTCCCAGGATTCACCCCTCCACTTT. This encodes CASSSQDSPLHF.

V is TRBV2 and J is TRBJ2-7; D might be TRBD2 (5 bases). Germline assignment: CDR1 SNHLY and CDR2 FYNNEI. This CDR3 has 13 amino acids. V gave up 6 bases and J gave up 7 bases, with 16 bases separating them. This CDR3 is CASREDGVGEQYF. The CDR3 DNA reads as TGTGCCAGCAGAGAGGACGGGGTCGGGGAGCAGTACTTC.

In its sample, this clone was seen once. The V call is TRBV7-2, the J call TRBJ2-7, with 8 bases aligning to TRBD1. The CDR3 covers 16 residues. The germline gives CDR1 SGHTA, CDR2 FQGNSA. V dropped 5 bases and J dropped 2; count of bases not matched to a gene: 11. The chain's CDR3 is CASSRAGGSSTYEQYF. For the CDR3, the DNA is TGTGCCAGCAGCCGGGCAGGGGGCAGTAGTACCTACGAGCAGTACTTC.

The chain couples TRBV5-6 to TRBJ2-7, with 9 bases that match TRBD1. The CDR3 loop spans 14 amino acids. Trimming cost V 4 bases and J 4 bases; bases outside gene matches: 6. Looked up from germline, CDR1 is SGHDT and CDR2 is YYEEEE. Here the CDR3 DNA reads TGTGCCAGCAGCCACGGGACAGGGCGGTACGAGCAGTACTTC. Amino acid sequence: CASSHGTGRYEQYF. The complete variable domain, with remaining parts taken from reference TRBV5-6 and TRBJ2-7, reads DAGVTQSPTHLIKTRGQQVTLRCSPKSGHDTVSWYQQALGQGPQFIFQYYEEEERQRGNFPDRFSGHQFPNYSSELNVNALLLGDSALYLCASSHGTGRYEQYFGPGTRLTVT.

The chain combines TRBV19 with TRBJ1-5, with 7 bases fitting TRBD1. Per the germline V gene, CDR1 is LNHDA and CDR2 is SQIVND (reference sequence). J gave up 3 bases and V 5 bases, and 7 bases lay outside the gene matches. This CDR3 spans 15 amino acids. CDR3 nucleotide sequence: TGTGCCAGTAGTGACGGACAGGTCGTCAATCAGCCCCAGCATTTT. Translating gives CASSDGQVVNQPQHF. Looking up the rest from reference TRBV19 and TRBJ1-5 gives the full variable domain: DGGITQSPKYLFRKEGQNVTLSCEQNLNHDAMYWYRQDPGQGLRLIYYSQIVNDFQKGDIAEGYSVSREKKESFPLTVTSAQKNPTAFYLCASSDGQVVNQPQHFGDGTRLSIL.

The gene calls are TRBV4-3 and TRBJ2-3; D is perhaps TRBD2 (6 bases). The V gene lost 0 bases and the J gene lost 5 bases, with 18 bases spanning the gap. The CDR3 sequence is 17 residues long. Germline-derived CDR1 and CDR2 are LGHNA and YSLEER. The CDR3 reads CASSQDNARDLRDTQYF. In DNA, the CDR3 is TGCGCCAGCAGCCAAGATAACGCGCGGGACCTCCGAGATACGCAGTATTTT.

The CDR3 sequence: CASNRQGSYEQYF. The DNA for the CDR3 is TGTGCCAGCAACCGACAGGGCTCCTACGAGCAGTACTTC. This chain joins TRBV6-5 and TRBJ2-7; the match to TRBD1 covers 7 bases. With 7 bases clipped from V and 0 bases from J, the junction kept 3 bases outside the gene matches. Germline loops: CDR1 MNHEY, CDR2 SVGAGI. The CDR3 is 13 amino acids.

The chain has TRBV11-2 and TRBJ2-1, with no clear D. The CDR3 is made up of 16 amino acids. Trimming removed 4 bases at V and 0 bases at J, with 13 bases between. Germline CDR1 is SGHAT and CDR2 is FQNNGV. The CDR3 region has the DNA TGTGCCAGCAGCTACCCGAGCGTAAGCTCCTACAATGAGCAGTTCTTC. Translated: CASSYPSVSSYNEQFF.

The chain has TRBV10-3 and TRBJ1-5; D unresolved. The V gene lost 3 bases and the J gene lost 4 bases, with 4 bases spanning the gap. The germline V gene has CDR1 ENHRY and CDR2 SYGVKD. This CDR3 comprises 12 residues. This CDR3 reads CAISDRNQPQHF. The CDR3, as DNA: TGTGCCATCAGTGACAGGAATCAGCCCCAGCATTTT.

The chain links TRBV11-2 to TRBJ2-5, with D maybe TRBD2 (7 bases). Gene TRBJ2-7 matches the end of the DNA better, so the J call may be wrong. CDR3 length: 17 amino acids. Germline assignment: CDR1 SGHAT and CDR2 FQNNGV. Here the CDR3 DNA reads TGTGCCAGCAGCTTAGATTGGGCGGGGGCGACTCCCTACGAGCAGTACTTC. This codes for CASSLDWAGATPYEQYF.

The rearrangement joins TRBV27 to TRBJ1-2, with 8 bases that match TRBD1. The germline gives CDR1 MNHEY, CDR2 SMNVEV (reference sequence). The junction had 9 bases not matched to a gene; V was cut back by 5 bases and J by 7 bases. The CDR3 spans 14 residues. The CDR3 spells CASSLRTGGPGYTF. The CDR3 DNA is TGTGCCAGCAGTCTCCGAACAGGGGGGCCTGGCTACACCTTC.

V usage is TRBV6-4 and J usage is TRBJ2-3; the match to TRBD2 covers 13 bases. CDR1 and CDR2 (germline): MRHNA, SNTAGT. V shed 0 bases, J shed 4 bases, and the junction held 1 base outside the gene matches. CDR3 length: 16 residues. For the CDR3, the DNA is TGTGCCAGCAGTGACTCACTAGCGGGAGGGCCAGATACGCAGTATTTT. Protein: CASSDSLAGGPDTQYF.

The chain carries TRBV28 and TRBJ2-5; 9 nucleotides agree with TRBD2. Unmatched junction bases numbered 10, after V lost 6 bases and J lost 5 bases. CDR3 length: 15 residues. Germline loops: CDR1 MDHEN, CDR2 SYDVKM. The CDR3 here is CASRGGGATGETQYF. Written as DNA, the CDR3 is TGTGCCAGCAGGGGCGGGGGGGCAACGGGGGAGACCCAGTACTTC.

This clone has just a few counts. This chain joins TRBV5-4 and TRBJ2-3; TRBD2 matches 8 bases. Germline values: CDR1 SGHNT, CDR2 YYREEE (reference sequence). This CDR3 contains 15 residues. The trim removed 4 bases at V and 2 bases at J, leaving 6 bases unmatched. The CDR3 DNA reads as TGTGCCAGCAGCCGGGAGGGAGGGTACACAGATACGCAGTATTTT. The encoded protein is CASSREGGYTDTQYF.

The J gene is TRBJ2-7, the V gene TRBV25-1; no firm D call. The CDR3 has 12 amino acids. V was pared by 2 bases and J by 7 bases, with 9 bases between. The germline V gene has CDR1 MGHDK and CDR2 SYGVNS. CDR3: CASSELPPEQYF. The CDR3, as DNA: TGTGCCAGCAGTGAACTCCCTCCGGAGCAGTACTTC.

This clone has only one observation. The chain joins TRBV10-3 to TRBJ2-3; D gene uncertain. V was shortened by 0 bases and J by 6 bases, with 10 bases between the two germline ends. CDR1 and CDR2 (germline): ENHRY, SYGVKD. This CDR3 has 14 residues. For the CDR3, the DNA is TGTGCCATCAGTGAGTCCCCCGACACCGATACGCAGTATTTT. Translating gives CAISESPDTDTQYF.

The V gene is TRBV6-1, the J gene TRBJ2-3; 8 bases are a match to TRBD1. There are 13 residues in the CDR3. The V segment lost 6 bases and the J segment 5 bases; nucleotides outside the gene matches: 4. Germline loops: CDR1 MNHNS, CDR2 SASEGT. CDR3 loop: CASRDRVRDTQYF. In DNA form, the CDR3 reads TGTGCCAGCAGGGACAGGGTGCGAGATACGCAGTATTTT.

The gene calls are TRBV5-1 and TRBJ1-2; 10 bases are a match to TRBD1. Looked up from germline, CDR1 is SGHRS and CDR2 is YFSETQ. This CDR3 contains 14 residues. Trimming removed 4 bases from V and 9 bases from J; junction bases left unmatched: 9. The CDR3 coding sequence is TGCGCCAGCAGCACAGGACAGGGGGGATTTAGCTACACCTTC. As protein: CASSTGQGGFSYTF.

The genes are TRBV7-9 and TRBJ1-2, with D uncertain. This CDR3 contains 14 residues. Per germline, CDR1 SEHNR and CDR2 FQNEAQ (reference sequence). The germline V and J ends were trimmed by 4 bases and 4 bases, with 13 bases remaining between them. CDR3 sequence (DNA): TGTGCCAGCAGCTCCGGAGGGCAGGTCTATGGCTACACCTTC. Translating gives CASSSGGQVYGYTF.

The DNA for the CDR3 is TGTGCCAGCAGTCCTGGGGGGAAAGTTGAAAAACTGTTTTTT. It is translated as CASSPGGKVEKLFF. The chain links TRBV28 to TRBJ1-4, with D maybe TRBD1 (5 bases). Deletions cut 5 bases from V and 7 bases from J, with 14 bases between. Germline CDR1 is MDHEN and CDR2 is SYDVKM. This CDR3 contains 14 residues.

The chain uses TRBV4-3 and TRBJ2-1; D might be TRBD2 (5 bases). Trimming left V 6 bases short and J 11 bases short, with 23 bases between. The length of the CDR3 is 15 residues. Per the germline V gene, CDR1 is LGHNA and CDR2 is YSLEER. The CDR3 region is CASSSNPGSAMKQFF. As DNA, the CDR3 is TGCGCCAGCAGTTCCAATCCGGGGTCGGCAATGAAGCAGTTCTTC.

This clone appeared a few times. CDR3 in DNA: TGCGCCAGCAGCGCTCCAGGGGGTTCGGGCGTTGACGAGCAGTACTTC. It specifies CASSAPGGSGVDEQYF. The chain uses TRBV5-1 and TRBJ2-7, with TRBD1 matching over 7 bases. CDR1 and CDR2 (germline): SGHRS, YFSETQ. Trimming took 4 bases from V and 5 from J; bases not matched to a gene: 15. The CDR3 length is 16 residues.

CDR3 coding DNA: TGTGCCAGCAGCTTAGATCCCCTACAGGGGGCCTACGAGCAGTACTTC. Translating it yields CASSLDPLQGAYEQYF. J is TRBJ2-7 and V is TRBV11-2; 8 nucleotides align to TRBD1. J was trimmed by 2 bases and V by 0 bases; bases with no gene match: 6. The CDR3 is made up of 16 amino acids. CDR1 is SGHAT and CDR2 is FQNNGV in the germline V gene.